Below are 28 T cell receptor beta chains sequenced from a single sample in a study of cytomegalovirus exposure and HLA in healthy donors. The PCR employed 60 Vbeta primers together with 13 Jbeta primers. Repertoires were generated with immunoSEQ multiplex PCR, while TCRdb's copy carries only in-frame clones and drops some. The sample comprises fewer than 250,000 clones, roughly 77% of which are singletons, and roughly 2.8% rests with the top ten. Specimen: PBMCs. The receptors stem from a woman aged 25 to 39 in good health and CMV-seropositive.

The chain employs TRBV6-1 and TRBJ2-7; 9 bases map to TRBD2. Germline trimming cut 5 bases from V and 6 bases from J; bases unmatched to any gene: 11. This CDR3 is built from 15 residues. Germline V CDR1 and CDR2: MNHNS, SASEGT. The CDR3 region has the DNA TGTGCCAGCAGTCCGGCGGGAGGGCCCCCCAGCGAGCAGTACTTC. Translation: CASSPAGGPPSEQYF.

The gene calls are TRBV18 and TRBJ2-7; 7 bases agree with TRBD2. CDR1 is KGHSH and CDR2 is LQKENI in the germline V gene. Trimming took 2 bases from V and 7 from J; bases not matched to a gene: 5. The CDR3 has 13 residues. CDR3 coding DNA: TGTGCCAGCTCACCAGTGCGGGAGTATGAGCAGTACTTC. As protein: CASSPVREYEQYF.

The gene calls are TRBV28 and TRBJ2-2; TRBD2 matches 10 bases. CDR1 and CDR2 (germline): MDHEN, SYDVKM. CDR3 length equals 17 residues. Trimming removed 4 bases from V and 2 bases from J; junction bases left unmatched: 7. CDR3 sequence (DNA): TGTGCCAGCAGTTCCTACCCTAGCGGGGGTAACACCGGGGAGCTGTTTTTT. Translation gives CASSSYPSGGNTGELFF.

This clone has a handful of counts. The chain uses TRBV7-4 and TRBJ2-7, with 10 bases aligning to TRBD1. The CDR3 spans 17 residues. Germline loops: CDR1 SGHVT, CDR2 SQSDAQ. V lost 2 bases, J lost 5 bases, and 12 bases stayed unmatched. The CDR3: CASSLTGRGQGLHEQYF. For the CDR3, the DNA is TGTGCCAGCAGCTTAACCGGTCGGGGACAGGGGCTTCACGAGCAGTACTTC. Drawing the rest from reference TRBV7-4 and TRBJ2-7, the complete variable domain is GAGVSQSPRYKVAKRGRDVALRCDSISGHVTLYWYRQTLGQGSEVLTYSQSDAQRDKSGRPSGRFSAERPERSVSTLKIQRTEQGDSAVYLCASSLTGRGQGLHEQYFGPGTRLTVT.

The CDR3 loop is CASTDRVTYEQYF. The CDR3 nucleotides are TGTGCCAGCACAGACAGGGTGACCTACGAGCAGTACTTC. The rearrangement links TRBV2 to TRBJ2-7; TRBD1 agrees at 7 bases. The CDR3 runs to 13 residues. Germline CDR1 reads SNHLY; CDR2 reads FYNNEI. V shed 7 bases, J shed 2 bases, and the junction held 5 bases outside the gene matches. Filled out from reference TRBV2 and TRBJ2-7, the complete variable domain reads EPEVTQTPSHQVTQMGQEVILRCVPISNHLYFYWYRQILGQKVEFLVSFYNNEISEKSEIFDDQFSVERPDGSNFTLKIRSTKLEDSAMYFCASTDRVTYEQYFGPGTRLTVT.

This clone was detected only a few times. The chain carries TRBV28 and TRBJ1-3; D possibly corresponds to TRBD1 (6 bases). This CDR3 has 15 residues. V was cut by 2 bases and J by 2 bases, with 10 bases left in between. The germline CDR1 and CDR2 sequences are MDHEN and SYDVKM. CDR3 DNA: TGTGCCAGCAGTTTAGGCAGGGGACCTGGAAACACCATATATTTT. It translates to CASSLGRGPGNTIYF. The whole variable domain, remainder taken from reference TRBV28 and TRBJ1-3, is DVKVTQSSRYLVKRTGEKVFLECVQDMDHENMFWYRQDPGLGLRLIYFSYDVKMKEKGDIPEGYSVSREKKERFSLILESASTNQTSMYLCASSLGRGPGNTIYFGEGSWLTVV.

The gene calls are TRBV4-1 and TRBJ1-4; no firm D call. Germline CDR1 MGHRA, CDR2 YSYEKL. Trimming cost V 4 bases and J 4 bases, with 13 bases left between them. The CDR3 spans 15 residues. The CDR3 loop is CASSLPRELNEKLFF. CDR3 nucleotides: TGCGCCAGCAGCCTTCCCCGGGAACTTAATGAAAAACTGTTTTTT.

The CDR3 is CASSLTGGNYGYTF. DNA of the CDR3: TGTGCCAGCTCACTCACTGGGGGGAACTATGGCTACACCTTC. The chain has TRBV18 and TRBJ1-2; D may be TRBD1 (5 bases). This CDR3 is 14 amino acids long. CDR1 KGHSH and CDR2 LQKENI come from the germline V gene. Deletions cut 4 bases from V and 2 bases from J, with 11 bases between.

The CDR3 nucleotides read TGTGCCAGCAGTAGGGGTAGCGGGAGCAGGGAGACCCAGTACTTC. Translating it yields CASSRGSGSRETQYF. V usage is TRBV7-2 and J usage is TRBJ2-5; TRBD2 matches at 9 bases. The V gene's germline CDR1 is SGHTA and CDR2 FQGNSA. The trim removed 6 bases at V and 5 bases at J, leaving 10 bases unmatched. The CDR3 is made up of 15 amino acids.

This chain links TRBV15 with TRBJ2-5; no definite D call. The CDR3 runs to 15 residues. V was cut by 5 bases and J by 1 base, with 14 bases left in between. The germline V gene has CDR1 LNHNV and CDR2 YYDKDF (reference sequence). CDR3 in DNA: TGTGCCACCAGCTCCCGACTCGTTACCCAAGAGACCCAGTACTTC. As protein: CATSSRLVTQETQYF.

This sequence joins TRBV5-1 and TRBJ2-1, with 9 bases that match TRBD2. V shed 4 bases, J shed 7 bases, and the junction held 21 bases outside the gene matches. CDR1 SGHRS and CDR2 YFSETQ come from the germline V gene. The CDR3 consists of 19 residues. The CDR3 region is CASSTWGSGSLTSENEQFF. The CDR3 nucleotides are TGCGCCAGCAGCACTTGGGGTAGCGGGAGCCTAACTTCGGAGAATGAGCAGTTCTTC.

V is TRBV7-9 and J is TRBJ2-1; 10 bases map to TRBD2. Trimming took 1 base from V and 9 from J; bases not matched to a gene: 6. CDR1 SEHNR and CDR2 FQNEAQ come from the germline V gene (reference sequence). This CDR3 contains 15 residues. CDR3: CASSLDVAGGFEQFF. For the CDR3, the DNA is TGTGCCAGCAGCTTAGACGTAGCGGGAGGTTTTGAGCAGTTCTTC.

CDR3 coding DNA: TGTGCCAGCTCACGGGGGCCCCAAGAGACCCAGTACTTC. It encodes CASSRGPQETQYF. This chain links TRBV18 with TRBJ2-5, with D possibly matching TRBD1 (6 bases). Trimming left V 4 bases short and J 1 base short, with 7 bases between. The CDR3 extends over 13 amino acids. Germline CDR1 reads KGHSH; CDR2 reads LQKENI.

The chain links TRBV27 to TRBJ1-5; no definite D call. The length of the CDR3 is 14 residues. The V gene lost 2 bases and the J gene lost 3 bases, with 8 bases spanning the gap. Per germline, CDR1 MNHEY and CDR2 SMNVEV (reference sequence). DNA of the CDR3: TGTGCCAGCAGTTTAGGCCAGTTCAATCAGCCCCAGCATTTT. It translates to CASSLGQFNQPQHF.

The chain joins TRBV5-4 to TRBJ2-1; no definite D call. The CDR3 covers 15 residues. Trimming removed 3 bases from V and 0 bases from J, with 10 bases in between. Germline CDR1 SGHNT, CDR2 YYREEE (reference sequence). The CDR3 reads CASSSSRGSYNEQFF. The CDR3 region has the DNA TGTGCCAGCAGCTCCTCCCGCGGCTCCTACAATGAGCAGTTCTTC.

This chain joins TRBV19 and TRBJ2-1, with D possibly matching TRBD2 (6 bases). Germline lookup yields CDR1 LNHDA and CDR2 SQIVND (reference sequence). This CDR3 contains 12 residues. The V and J ends lost 9 bases and 0 bases respectively, with 6 bases between them. The CDR3 DNA is TGTGCCAGCGGGAGCTCCTACAATGAGCAGTTCTTC. Amino acid sequence: CASGSSYNEQFF. Drawing the rest from reference TRBV19 and TRBJ2-1, the complete variable domain is DGGITQSPKYLFRKEGQNVTLSCEQNLNHDAMYWYRQDPGQGLRLIYYSQIVNDFQKGDIAEGYSVSREKKESFPLTVTSAQKNPTAFYLCASGSSYNEQFFGPGTRLTVL.

The V gene is TRBV28, the J gene TRBJ2-5, with 13 bases that match TRBD2. The DNA end is more similar to TRBJ2-7, so the J call may be wrong. Germline values: CDR1 MDHEN, CDR2 SYDVKM. This CDR3 region has 15 residues. Written as DNA, the CDR3 is TGTGCCAGCAGCTATGGGACTAGCGGGATCTACGAGCAGTACTTC. Amino acid sequence: CASSYGTSGIYEQYF.

CDR3 in amino acids: CASSLSLAGGTDTQYF. The CDR3 DNA follows: TGTGCCAGCAGTTTATCGCTAGCGGGAGGTACAGATACGCAGTATTTT. V and J are TRBV27 and TRBJ2-3; TRBD2 matches at 11 bases. This CDR3 contains 16 residues. Losses at the gene ends were 0 bases for V and 3 bases for J; bases not matched to a gene: 2. Germline CDR1 and CDR2: MNHEY and SMNVEV (reference sequence).

This chain connects TRBV28 to TRBJ1-2; possibly TRBD1 for D (5 bases). Germline V CDR1 and CDR2: MDHEN, SYDVKM. Deletions cut 3 bases from V and 7 bases from J, with 12 bases between. The CDR3 runs to 13 residues. In DNA form, the CDR3 reads TGTGCCAGCAGTTTTTCAGGGATGGGTGGCTACACCTTC. This translates into CASSFSGMGGYTF.

The rearrangement joins TRBV28 to TRBJ1-1; D is possibly TRBD1 (5 bases). Germline V gene data show CDR1 as MDHEN and CDR2 as SYDVKM. The CDR3 contains 16 residues. Trimming stripped 0 bases from V and 1 base from J, with 12 bases between. The CDR3 DNA follows: TGTGCCAGCAGTTTATGGGGAGGGGATAGGAACACTGAAGCTTTCTTT. This sequence encodes CASSLWGGDRNTEAFF.

The V gene is TRBV5-1, the J gene TRBJ1-1; possibly TRBD1 for D (5 bases). The V gene's germline CDR1 is SGHRS and CDR2 YFSETQ. The V end lost 3 bases, the J end lost 5 bases, and 14 bases lay between the germline ends. The CDR3 is 14 amino acids. For the CDR3, the DNA is TGCGCCAGCAGCTGGACCGACAGAGGAACTGAAGCTTTCTTT. Its protein product is CASSWTDRGTEAFF.

CDR3 protein: CASSLYQANQPQHF. As DNA, the CDR3 is TGTGCCAGTAGTTTGTACCAGGCCAATCAGCCCCAGCATTTT. The V gene is TRBV19, the J gene TRBJ1-5; no clear D. V lost 5 bases and J lost 3, with 11 bases in between. Germline V lookup: CDR1 LNHDA, CDR2 SQIVND (reference sequence). The CDR3 has 14 residues.

The chain joins TRBV15 to TRBJ2-7, with TRBD1 matching over 7 bases. J was trimmed by 3 bases and V by 1 base; bases with no gene match: 6. The CDR3 loop spans 15 amino acids. Looked up from germline, CDR1 is LNHNV and CDR2 is YYDKDF (reference sequence). Here the CDR3 DNA reads TGTGCCACCAGCAGAGCTCTCACAGGGGACTACGAGCAGTACTTC. Translated, it gives CATSRALTGDYEQYF.

J is TRBJ2-1 and V is TRBV30; possible D gene TRBD1, 5 bases. This CDR3 is built from 18 residues. V was cut by 4 bases and J by 0 bases, with 22 bases left in between. CDR1 and CDR2 (germline): GTSNPN, SVGIG (reference sequence). DNA of the CDR3: TGTGCCTGGATCCCGATAGGGTTGAGGCAGGGCTCCTACAATGAGCAGTTCTTC. This codes for CAWIPIGLRQGSYNEQFF.

The chain uses TRBV20-1 and TRBJ1-1, with 7 bases fitting TRBD1. The CDR3 has 10 amino acids. V dropped 6 bases and J dropped 10; count of bases not matched to a gene: 5. Germline V gene data show CDR1 as DFQATT and CDR2 as SNEGSKA (reference sequence). The CDR3 DNA is TGCAGTGCCCGACAGGGTGTAGCTTTCTTT. Translated, it gives CSARQGVAFF.

This chain connects TRBV18 to TRBJ2-7; D possibly corresponds to TRBD2 (5 bases). The CDR3 contains 15 residues. The germline V and J ends were trimmed by 5 bases and 0 bases, with 14 bases remaining between them. Germline lookup yields CDR1 KGHSH and CDR2 LQKENI. The chain's CDR3 is CASSGFEGGSYEQYF. Written as DNA, the CDR3 is TGTGCCAGCTCAGGGTTCGAGGGCGGCTCCTACGAGCAGTACTTC.

On this clone itself: Other nucleotide sequences in the sample specify the same CDR3. The V gene is TRBV28, the J gene TRBJ1-2; TRBD1 might be the D (6 bases). This CDR3 comprises 12 residues. Germline lookup yields CDR1 MDHEN and CDR2 SYDVKM. V gave up 8 bases and J gave up 8 bases, with 15 bases separating them. The CDR3 coding sequence is TGTGCCAGCCACTCCAGGGGTAGGGGCTACACCTTC. Residues: CASHSRGRGYTF.

Regarding this clone: The germline gene is not matched at one end of the junction; a read error may be the cause. The chain carries TRBV7-7 and TRBJ2-7; maybe TRBD1 (5 bases). The CDR3 is made up of 13 amino acids. Germline values: CDR1 SSHAT, CDR2 FNYEAQ (reference sequence). Here the CDR3 reads CASSLNGQGEQYF. The DNA of the CDR3 is TGTGCTAGCAGCTTGAATGGGCAGGGCGAGCAGTACTTC.